A selection of T cell receptor beta chains follows, all from one sample in a study of blood T cells in healthy people across ages. MiXCR, run by TCRdb on the 5' RACE reads, gives a single entry per CDR3 protein. The sample has about 750,000 distinct CDR3 sequences; about 53% are singletons. Sequencing was done on a sample of blood. These receptors all come from a man aged 80 or over in good health. Each CDR3 is given without its conserved first and last residue.

j_call v_call cdr3_aa
TRBJ2-1 TRBV4-1 ASSQKQSYEQF
TRBJ2-7 TRBV20-1 SAFWTSGSSYEQY
TRBJ2-5 TRBV6-5 ASSLQFQATQY
TRBJ2-7 TRBV13 ASSRQGMRTGEQY
TRBJ2-5 TRBV29-1 SVGKQGRETQY
TRBJ2-5 TRBV20-1 SAIQREQY
TRBJ2-5 TRBV29-1 SVEGDRRSQETQY
TRBJ1-5 TRBV25-1 ASSPSDGINQPQH
TRBJ2-1 TRBV5-1 ASSLAPGGPPNEQF
TRBJ2-1 TRBV5-1 ASSKDSGYNEQF
TRBJ1-4 TRBV13 ASRARGGNEKLF
TRBJ1-1 TRBV20-1 SASQFTSNTEAF
TRBJ2-7 TRBV20-1 SARGDSYEQY
TRBJ2-5 TRBV29-1 SVARGVQETQY
TRBJ2-6 TRBV20-1 STVGARANVLT
TRBJ1-1 TRBV12-3/TRBV12-4 ASSLGTGGRGTEAF
TRBJ1-2 TRBV21-1 AITGDPFYGYT